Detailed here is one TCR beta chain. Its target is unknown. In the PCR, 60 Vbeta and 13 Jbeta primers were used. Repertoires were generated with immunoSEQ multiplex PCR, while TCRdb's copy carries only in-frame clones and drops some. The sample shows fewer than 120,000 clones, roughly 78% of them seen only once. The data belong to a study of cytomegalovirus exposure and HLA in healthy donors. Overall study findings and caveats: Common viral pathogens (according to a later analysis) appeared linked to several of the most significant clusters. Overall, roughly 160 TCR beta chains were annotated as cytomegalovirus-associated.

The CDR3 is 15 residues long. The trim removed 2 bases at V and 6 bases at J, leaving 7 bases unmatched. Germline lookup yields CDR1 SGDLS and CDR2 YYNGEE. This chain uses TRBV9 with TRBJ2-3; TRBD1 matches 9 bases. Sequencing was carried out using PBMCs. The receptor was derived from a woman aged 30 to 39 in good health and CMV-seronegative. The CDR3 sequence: CASSVAPTGGDTQYF. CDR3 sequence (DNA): TGTGCCAGCAGCGTCGCTCCCACAGGGGGCGATACGCAGTATTTT.